The source of this T cell receptor (beta chain) is a study of CD8 T cells in Susac syndrome. RNA, at about 0.45 to 1 ug, was reverse transcribed with random hexamers. TCRdb ran MiXCR on the immunoSEQ multiplex PCR reads and lists one entry per CDR3 protein. The sample lists about 82,000 distinct CDR3 sequences; roughly 96% were seen once. CDR3 length: 14 amino acids. V lost 2 bases and J 8 bases, leaving 13 bases between the germline ends. Germline values: CDR1 KGHSH, CDR2 LQKENI. Source material: CD8+ T cells from PBMCs. The receptor comes from a human donor with Susac syndrome. This chain uses TRBV18 with TRBJ1-5; D may be TRBD1 (5 bases). The CDR3 spells CASSPGAGTEPQHF. CDR3 in DNA: TGTGCCAGCTCACCAGGGGCCGGTACGGAGCCCCAGCATTTT.